This T cell receptor beta chain was identified during a study of response to subunit inactivated influenza vaccine. To note about this clonotype: Its antigen is not identified.

TCRdb re-called the RT-PCR reads with MiXCR, one entry per CDR3 protein. The top ten clones hold approximately 10% of a sample with about 650,000 distinct CDR3 sequences, around 16% of them seen once. General study results and limits: Every seasonal influenza vaccination brings in few new T cells, the authors suggested.

The sequence came from a man aged 45-65 years who received an inactivated influenza vaccine. Here the sequenced sample was PBMCs from blood, taken approximately 13 days after vaccination.

CDR3 region: CASSGTGIETEAFF. The CDR3 DNA reads TGTGCCAGCAGTGGGACAGGGATCGAAACTGAAGCTTTCTTT. The chain has TRBV6-1 and TRBJ1-1; 8 nucleotides align to TRBD1. The J segment lost 5 bases and the V segment lost 4 bases, leaving 6 bases of the junction unmatched. Germline V gene sequence: CDR1 MNHNS, CDR2 SASEGT. The CDR3 extends over 14 amino acids.